The entry below describes one T cell receptor beta chain. This clone was seen once. Its recognized antigen is unknown. Base qualities were left out, and no much larger clone turns up one base away. The intended sense of this specimen's time point label: baseline before first vaccination. The vaccinee samples were drawn from two UK trials, COV001 and COV002, one of which was a single-blind randomized controlled phase 2/3 trial testing AZD1222 (ChAdOx1 nCoV-19) in healthy adults. For TCRbeta chain sequencing, PBMC samples from trial participants were taken at day 0 and at day 28 after the second dose. The CDR3 regions of human TCRbeta chains were analyzed by immunosequencing. As for the authors' bioinformatics: Repertoire TCRs were matched against a reference library of SARS-CoV-2-specific TCRs generated with the MIRA antigen-specificity platform. Breadth meant the fraction of unique TCRs that were SARS-CoV-2-associated, whereas depth meant the fraction of total T cells that were SARS-CoV-2-associated. Using the MIRA data, every spike-specific TCR was mapped to the spike region that the TCR reacted to and assigned to either a CD4 or a CD8 class. Log10-transformed breadth and depth values were compared by one-way ANOVA with Sidak's multiple comparisons tests. Sourced from immuneACCESS, this table was stored by TCRdb with only in-frame sequences that have V and J called. A share of the clones is absent; for the studies checked, an unresolved V gene accounts for under half, and the remainder has no known explanation. V and J calls and clone size are as listed in that table; D and trimming were resolved from the DNA. This sample holds around 170,000 clones; 80% to 95% were observed only once. Of the sample, approximately 4% is held by the ten largest clones.

These data belong to a study of T cell responses to AZD1222 COVID-19 vaccine (dated by TCRdb to the early 2020s). For the study in its entirety: AZD1222 recipients given second doses at about 4 weeks or at about 12 weeks were pooled, since spike-specific TCR depth and breadth were not found to differ between the two schedules. A total of just over 230 trial participants underwent TCR sequencing, of whom roughly 210 had received two doses of AZD1222 and around 26 had received two doses of the MenACWY control vaccine. Enrollment into the trials was organized by age into subgroups of 18-55, 56-69 and 70-plus years, and those subgroups contained roughly 150, 30 and 60 TCR-sequenced participants, respectively. General findings and caveats noted by the study authors: Epitopes outside the regions mutated in the B.1.351 and B.1.1.7 variants were reportedly recognized by nearly half of the unique spike-specific TCRs. Vaccine-associated CD4 TCRs spanned the whole spike protein, with dominant responses in regions 160-218 and 743-854. Because no day 14 peak-response samples were available, the repertoires could be characterized only after the peak T cell response. Conclusions about previously exposed vaccinees are limited because only six or seven AZD1222 recipients were SARS-CoV-2 seropositive at baseline. Most participants were white British and females outnumbered males, and the authors suggested that clonal diversity may have been underestimated. The 56-69-year group was small, and its depth increase did not reach significance, likely because of low power. A significant rise in spike-specific TCR breadth and depth was observed after two AZD1222 doses relative to day 0 and relative to MenACWY recipients.

V loses 5 bases of germline sequence and J loses 1 base, and the interval between the two ends is 7 bases. CDR1 and CDR2 (KGHDR, SFDVKD) derive from the germline V gene. The CDR3, from cysteine to phenylalanine, totals 13 residues. Of the read, only the CDR3 DNA is kept; its 39 bases are in frame from base 1. The receptor comes from an adult in good health. Sequencing was performed on peripheral blood, taken on day 0 of AZD1222 vaccination. The V gene is TRBV24-1 and the J gene is TRBJ2-5, and perhaps TRBD1 as D gene, on 5 matching bases. At the DNA level, the sequence is TGTGCCACCAGTGGGACATTCCAAGAGACCCAGTACTTC. It encodes CATSGTFQETQYF.